These 15 T cell receptor beta chains share one sample of origin, sequenced in a study of tumor-infiltrating lymphocytes in primary liver carcinoma. DNA and RNA were both co-extracted from approximately 20-30 mg of bulk tissue that had not been sorted. The template, 450 to 650 ng total RNA, yielded TCR beta cDNA made with a constant-region primer. Slightly modified ARM-PCR served as the procedure for the TCR beta libraries. These libraries came from three rounds of nested multiplex PCR. Forward primers for TRBV1-TRBV30 and a C-beta reverse primer served the first two PCR rounds, at around 9 cycles each. TCRdb re-analysed the multiplex PCR reads in MiXCR, keeping a single row per CDR3 protein. The table shows some 130,000 distinct CDR3 sequences, with roughly 70% occurring only once. Sequencing was done on a sample of tumor-adjacent normal liver tissue. The receptor source for this set is a woman aged 55-70 years with primary liver carcinoma and hepatitis B virus infection.

This clonotype was recorded at least ten times. The V call is TRBV10-3, the J call TRBJ2-5; D gene unclear. CDR3 length equals 13 residues. The V end was cut by 0 bases, the J end by 4 bases, with 6 bases between. From germline, CDR1 is ENHRY and CDR2 SYGVKD. In nucleotides, the CDR3 is TGTGCCATCAGTGAGTCGGAGAGAGAGACCCAGTACTTC. Translation: CAISESERETQYF.

As regards this clonotype: A much larger clone differs by one base, so this may be a read error. The chain employs TRBV5-7 and TRBJ2-1, with 10 bases aligning to TRBD2. TRBV5-7 is known as an ORF, though its function is uncertain. The CDR3 is 17 amino acids. In DNA, the CDR3 is TGTGCCAGCAGCTGCGGACTAGCGGAGAGCTCCTACATTGAGCAGTTCTTC. Residues: CASSCGLAESSYIEQFF.

Notes on this clonotype: This may be a read error: a much more frequent sequence differs by one nucleotide. The chain carries TRBV7-8 and TRBJ2-7; 8 bases align to TRBD2. V lost 1 base, J lost 2 bases, and 19 bases stayed unmatched. Germline V gene data show CDR1 as SGHVS and CDR2 as FQNEAQ. The CDR3 length is 20 residues. The CDR3 protein is CASSLGYWLTGGPPTYEQYF. DNA for the CDR3: TGTGCCAGCAGCTTAGGGTACTGGCTAACGGGAGGGCCTCCCACCTACGAGCAGTACTTC.

Turning to this clonotype: This clone may be a read error of a much larger clone one base away. This sequence joins TRBV30 and TRBJ2-3; D is unresolved. Germline CDR1 is GTSNPN and CDR2 is SVGIG (reference sequence). The CDR3 totals 14 residues. Here the CDR3 DNA reads TGTGCCTGGTCCAGAGGCAGGACCACAGAGACGCAGTATTTT. Residues: CAWSRGRTTETQYF. The full variable domain, its missing parts supplied by reference TRBV30 and TRBJ2-3, is SQTIHQWPATLVQPVGSPLSLECTVEGTSNPNLYWYRQAAGRGLQLLFYSVGIGQISSEVPQNLSASRPQDRQFILSSKKLLLSDSGFYLCAWSRGRTTETQYFGPGTRLTVL.

As for this clonotype: A much larger clone is a single base away; this may be a read error. The V gene is TRBV6-4, the J gene TRBJ2-2, with 7 bases aligning to TRBD1. Trimming cost V 6 bases and J 9 bases; bases outside gene matches: 7. The CDR3 sequence is 13 residues long. CDR1 is MRHNA, CDR2 SNTAGT, per germline. The CDR3 coding sequence is TGTGCCAGCAGCCAAGAGGGGGCCAGGGAGCTGTTTTTT. Protein: CASSQEGARELFF.

To note about this clonotype: A junction end diverges from the germline sequence, so it may reflect a read error. The chain joins TRBV4-2 to TRBJ2-7, with D tentatively TRBD2 (6 bases). The CDR3 spans 14 residues. The germline V gene has CDR1 LGHNA and CDR2 YNFKEQ. In DNA, the CDR3 is TGTGCCAACAGCCGACCGACTAGTCCCTACGTGCAGTACTTC. Its protein product is CANSRPTSPYVQYF.

Details on this clonotype: An end of the junction differs from the germline gene, which may be a read error. The J gene is TRBJ1-4, the V gene TRBV4-1; no clear D gene. Germline lookup yields CDR1 MGHRA and CDR2 YSYEKL. The CDR3 extends over 15 amino acids. CDR3 sequence reads: CASGQEVPSNERLFF. The CDR3 nucleotides read TGCGCTAGCGGCCAAGAGGTTCCCTCGAATGAAAGACTGTTTTTT.

This clonotype was counted between two and nine times. A junction boundary mismatches the germline segment, possibly from a read error. The rearrangement uses TRBV11-3 and TRBJ2-1, with TRBD2 identical over 12 bases. Germline V gives CDR1 SGHNT, CDR2 YENEEA. The CDR3 has 17 residues. CDR3 in DNA: TGTACCAGCAGCCCCGCGAGACTAGCGGGAGCCCACAATAAGCAGTTCTTC. Translating gives CTSSPARLAGAHNKQFF.

This clonotype has only one observation. At one end, the junction sequence differs from germline, possibly due to a read error. The chain recombines TRBV5-4 with TRBJ2-1; TRBD2 matches at 9 bases. Germline CDR1 SGHNT, CDR2 YYREEE (reference sequence). The CDR3 extends over 15 amino acids. The DNA of the CDR3 is TGTGCCAGCGGCTTGGATAGCGGGAGCTTTAATGTGCAGTTCTTC. Protein sequence: CASGLDSGSFNVQFF.

The chain combines TRBV5-1 with TRBJ1-3; 9 bases agree with TRBD1. The J segment lost 8 bases and the V segment lost 7 bases, leaving 7 bases of the junction unmatched. The CDR3 loop spans 13 amino acids. The germline gives CDR1 SGHRS, CDR2 YFSETQ. For the CDR3, the DNA is TGCGCCAGCCGGTCGGGACAGGGAGACACCATATATTTT. It is translated as CASRSGQGDTIYF.

V gene TRBV6-6 combines with J gene TRBJ2-4, with 10 bases matching TRBD2. Per the germline V gene, CDR1 is MNHNY and CDR2 is SVGAGI (reference sequence). V lost 2 bases to trimming and J lost 6 bases; unmatched junction nucleotides: 7. This CDR3 is 16 amino acids long. The CDR3 reads CASSYGGLAIRNIQYF. The CDR3 DNA sequence: TGTGCCAGCAGTTACGGGGGACTAGCGATTCGAAACATTCAGTACTTC.

Concerning this clonotype: A single base separates this from a much larger clone, so it may be a read error. This sequence joins TRBV5-6 and TRBJ2-7; the D is unclear. Germline V lookup: CDR1 SGHDT, CDR2 YYEEEE. The CDR3 contains 12 residues. V lost 7 bases to trimming and J lost 4 bases, with 12 bases between them. For the CDR3, the DNA is TGTGCCAGCGGCCCGACGCCATACGAGCAGTACTTC. Protein product: CASGPTPYEQYF.

With respect to this clonotype: The junction does not match germline at one end; this may be a read error. The CDR3 DNA reads TGTGTCAGCAGTTACTCGCCCGGGAGAAATAAGCAGTTCTTC. Its translation: CVSSYSPGRNKQFF. The chain is built from TRBV6-5 and TRBJ2-1; perhaps TRBD2 as D (6 bases). The germline CDR1 and CDR2 sequences are MNHEY and SVGAGI. This CDR3 spans 14 amino acids.

With regard to this clonotype: Just one base apart from a much larger clone, this may be a read error. V gene TRBV7-9 combines with J gene TRBJ2-4, with a possible D match to TRBD1 (6 bases). This CDR3 region has 14 residues. Trimming took off 7 bases at V and 3 bases at J, with 13 bases between the two ends. Germline lookup yields CDR1 SEHNR and CDR2 FQNEAQ (reference sequence). CDR3 residues: CASNHEGHKNIQYF. The CDR3 bases are TGTGCCAGCAACCATGAGGGACACAAAAACATTCAGTACTTC.

CDR3 sequence (DNA): TGTGCCAGCGGGACGAAACGGGGGGGACTAGCGGGTAATGAGCAGTTCTTC. Residues: CASGTKRGGLAGNEQFF. V is TRBV7-8 and J is TRBJ2-1; TRBD2 agrees at 12 bases. The CDR3 consists of 17 residues. In germline, CDR1 is SGHVS, CDR2 FQNEAQ. The trim removed 8 bases at V and 7 bases at J, leaving 15 bases unmatched.